One and the same sample provided the 24 T cell receptor beta chains below, sequenced in a study of blood T cell repertoires in COVID-19. Here immunoSEQ multiplex PCR was the method, and the copy in TCRdb shows in-frame clones only, minus some. This sample yields 85,000 to 95,000 clones, of which 72% are seen a single time; roughly 14% belongs to the top ten. The sequenced sample consisted of peripheral blood. These receptors were taken from a woman at least 80 years old with acute or convalescent COVID-19.

This chain joins TRBV9 and TRBJ2-1; TRBD2 matches 11 bases. Germline CDR1 and CDR2: SGDLS and YYNGEE. The CDR3 loop spans 15 amino acids. V was clipped by 3 bases and J by 9 bases; unmatched bases: 8. The CDR3 loop is CASSALAGGHSEQFF. In nucleotides, the CDR3 is TGTGCCAGCAGCGCCTTAGCGGGGGGGCATAGTGAGCAGTTCTTC. Combining the CDR3 with reference TRBV9 and TRBJ2-1 gives the whole variable domain DSGVTQTPKHLITATGQRVTLRCSPRSGDLSVYWYQQSLDQGLQFLIQYYNGEERAKGNILERFSAQQFPDLHSELNLSSLELGDSALYFCASSALAGGHSEQFFGPGTRLTVL.

This rearrangement joins TRBV5-6 to TRBJ2-1, with TRBD2 identical over 7 bases. The CDR3 is 16 residues long. Germline V gives CDR1 SGHDT, CDR2 YYEEEE. V lost 4 bases to trimming and J lost 4 bases; unmatched junction nucleotides: 11. The CDR3 region is CASSPLVSGLYNEQFF. CDR3 sequence (DNA): TGTGCCAGCAGCCCCTTAGTTAGCGGGCTGTACAATGAGCAGTTCTTC.

The V gene is TRBV11-3, the J gene TRBJ1-1, with D perhaps TRBD1 (6 bases). The CDR3 loop spans 15 amino acids. Trimming took off 1 base at V and 7 bases at J, with 16 bases between the two ends. CDR1 and CDR2 (germline): SGHNT, YENEEA. Here the CDR3 DNA reads TGTGCCAGCAGCTTAGGGGGGCAGCATGCGGGTGAAGCTTTCTTT. Its translation: CASSLGGQHAGEAFF.

V and J are TRBV27 and TRBJ2-1, with a possible D match to TRBD1 (6 bases). The CDR3 runs 14 residues. In germline, CDR1 is MNHEY, CDR2 SMNVEV (reference sequence). The V and J ends lost 3 bases and 7 bases respectively, with 13 bases between them. The CDR3 reads CASSLIQGRNEQFF. In DNA, the CDR3 is TGTGCCAGCAGTTTGATCCAGGGGCGGAATGAGCAGTTCTTC.

The CDR3, as DNA: TGTGCCAGCACCTACGGGGGGCAGCAGGGCTACACCTTC. Translating it yields CASTYGGQQGYTF. This chain uses TRBV9 with TRBJ1-2, with a tentative D call TRBD1 (6 bases). Germline CDR1 reads SGDLS; CDR2 reads YYNGEE. Trimming shortened V by 6 bases and J by 8 bases, and 17 bases separated the two germline ends. The CDR3 is made up of 13 amino acids.

V is TRBV7-8 and J is TRBJ2-5, with 7 bases aligning to TRBD2. There are 16 residues in the CDR3. V was clipped by 4 bases and J by 4 bases; unmatched bases: 12. In germline, CDR1 is SGHVS, CDR2 FQNEAQ. Here the CDR3 reads CASSSFSSGGGETQYF. CDR3 in DNA: TGTGCCAGCAGCTCTTTCAGTTCGGGGGGAGGAGAGACCCAGTACTTC.

In the case of this clone: A single base separates this from a much larger clone, so it may be a read error. The chain joins TRBV19 to TRBJ1-5; no clear D gene. Germline V lookup: CDR1 LNHDA, CDR2 SQIVND (reference sequence). This CDR3 contains 19 residues. CDR3 protein: CASSIFLLRRKDSNQSQHF. CDR3 DNA: TGTGCCAGTAGTATATTTCTGTTGAGGCGGAAGGATAGCAATCAGTCCCAGCATTTT.

V gene TRBV24-1 combines with J gene TRBJ2-5; TRBD2 aligns across 8 bases. With V trimmed by 4 bases and J by 5 bases, 8 bases remained unmatched. The CDR3 consists of 15 residues. Germline assignment: CDR1 KGHDR and CDR2 SFDVKD. The CDR3 coding sequence is TGTGCCACCAGTGACAATAGCGGGGCAGGGGAGACCCAGTACTTC. It is translated as CATSDNSGAGETQYF.

This clone was observed a handful of times. This chain uses TRBV6-5 with TRBJ2-7; possible D gene TRBD1, 7 bases. Germline lookup yields CDR1 MNHEY and CDR2 SVGAGI. The CDR3 has 14 amino acids. V lost 6 bases and J 9 bases, leaving 21 bases between the germline ends. The CDR3, as DNA: TGTGCCAGCAGCCCAAGACAGGGTCGGAGGGGGCAGTACTTC. It translates to CASSPRQGRRGQYF.

This clone turned up a few times. The rearrangement links TRBV9 to TRBJ1-4; D remains unclear. V shed 0 bases and J shed 4 bases, with 7 bases lying between them. CDR3 length: 14 amino acids. Germline CDR1 SGDLS, CDR2 YYNGEE. CDR3 sequence (DNA): TGTGCCAGCAGCGTAGGGTCAGGTAATGAAAAACTGTTTTTT. Translated, it gives CASSVGSGNEKLFF. Based on the CDR3 plus reference TRBV9 and TRBJ1-4, the full variable domain is DSGVTQTPKHLITATGQRVTLRCSPRSGDLSVYWYQQSLDQGLQFLIQYYNGEERAKGNILERFSAQQFPDLHSELNLSSLELGDSALYFCASSVGSGNEKLFFGSGTQLSVL.

V usage is TRBV12-3 or TRBV12-4 and J usage is TRBJ1-1, with 8 bases identical to TRBD1. The ends lost 2 bases at V and 5 bases at J; junction bases unmatched: 1. The length of the CDR3 is 13 residues. The CDR3: CASSLQGATEAFF. CDR3 nucleotide sequence: TGTGCCAGCAGTTTACAGGGGGCGACTGAAGCTTTCTTT.

The V call is TRBV6-2 or TRBV6-3, the J call TRBJ2-3; 10 bases fit TRBD2. Trimming cost V 2 bases and J 1 base; bases outside gene matches: 3. Germline CDR1 and CDR2: MNHEY and SVGEGT. The CDR3 loop spans 16 amino acids. The CDR3 spells CASSYGSGGRTDTQYF. CDR3 coding DNA: TGTGCCAGCAGTTACGGTAGCGGGGGGCGCACAGATACGCAGTATTTT.

In nucleotides, the CDR3 is TGTGCCAGTAGTATATGGGAGGGAGGAGAGACCCAGTACTTC. It specifies CASSIWEGGETQYF. The V and J genes are TRBV19 and TRBJ2-5; 7 bases agree with TRBD2. From germline, CDR1 is LNHDA and CDR2 SQIVND (reference sequence). CDR3 length: 14 amino acids. J was trimmed by 4 bases and V by 2 bases; bases with no gene match: 4.

The genes are TRBV2 and TRBJ2-2; 10 nucleotides line up with TRBD2. CDR1 and CDR2 from the germline V gene are SNHLY and FYNNEI. This CDR3 has 16 amino acids. J lost 4 bases, V lost 6 bases, and 8 bases had no gene match. Here the CDR3 reads CASSSNLAGVTGELFF. CDR3 DNA: TGTGCCAGCAGCTCTAATCTAGCGGGGGTCACCGGGGAGCTGTTTTTT.

CDR3: CASSIRAGGSNTGELFF. The CDR3 DNA reads as TGTGCCAGTAGTATACGAGCGGGGGGTTCGAACACCGGGGAGCTGTTTTTT. This chain links TRBV19 with TRBJ2-2; TRBD2 matches at 9 bases. This CDR3 region has 17 residues. After removal of 2 bases from V and 0 bases from J, the junction contained 4 bases not matched to a gene. Germline V lookup: CDR1 LNHDA, CDR2 SQIVND (reference sequence). The full variable domain, in which reference TRBV19 and TRBJ2-2 provide the parts outside the CDR3, is DGGITQSPKYLFRKEGQNVTLSCEQNLNHDAMYWYRQDPGQGLRLIYYSQIVNDFQKGDIAEGYSVSREKKESFPLTVTSAQKNPTAFYLCASSIRAGGSNTGELFFGEGSRLTVL.

V and J are TRBV7-2 and TRBJ1-2; the match to TRBD1 covers 9 bases. The junction had 3 bases not matched to a gene; V was cut back by 0 bases and J by 1 base. Germline CDR1 reads SGHTA; CDR2 reads FQGNSA. The CDR3 loop spans 16 amino acids. The CDR3 sequence: CASSLARTGVNYGYTF. The CDR3 coding sequence is TGTGCCAGCAGCTTAGCTCGGACAGGGGTTAACTATGGCTACACCTTC.

The rearrangement uses TRBV5-6 and TRBJ1-1; 11 bases map to TRBD1. The CDR3 is made up of 14 amino acids. The V and J ends lost 2 bases and 7 bases, in that order; junction bases with no gene match: 4. Germline lookup yields CDR1 SGHDT and CDR2 YYEEEE. DNA for the CDR3: TGTGCCAGCAGCTTAGTAGGGACAGGGGGTGAAGCTTTCTTT. It specifies CASSLVGTGGEAFF.

This chain links TRBV2 with TRBJ1-4; D might be TRBD1 (5 bases). The CDR3 is 15 residues long. Germline CDR1 is SNHLY and CDR2 is FYNNEI. Deletions cut 6 bases from V and 1 base from J, with 12 bases between. CDR3 in DNA: TGTGCCAGCAGGGGGATCCAGGGAACTAATGAAAAACTGTTTTTT. Its protein is CASRGIQGTNEKLFF. Full variable domain (missing parts from reference TRBV2 and TRBJ1-4): EPEVTQTPSHQVTQMGQEVILRCVPISNHLYFYWYRQILGQKVEFLVSFYNNEISEKSEIFDDQFSVERPDGSNFTLKIRSTKLEDSAMYFCASRGIQGTNEKLFFGSGTQLSVL.

This clone has just one count. The J gene is TRBJ2-1, the V gene TRBV11-1, with D tentatively TRBD2 (6 bases). The CDR3 is 13 amino acids. Looked up from germline, CDR1 is SGHAT and CDR2 is FQDESV (reference sequence). V lost 1 base, J lost 5 bases, and 6 bases lay in between. CDR3 DNA: TGTGCCAGCAGCTTAGGGGAGGACAATGAGCAGTTCTTC. Translation gives CASSLGEDNEQFF.

The chain uses TRBV18 and TRBJ1-2; the D is unclear. This CDR3 is built from 15 residues. V was cut by 6 bases and J by 4 bases, with 18 bases left in between. CDR1 is KGHSH, CDR2 LQKENI, per germline. The CDR3 DNA sequence: TGTGCCAGCTCCCCTATTAGCGGGCCTCTCTATGGCTACACCTTC. Residues: CASSPISGPLYGYTF.

This clone was seen more than once but under ten times. This rearrangement joins TRBV13 to TRBJ2-7; 8 nucleotides align to TRBD1. This CDR3 is 12 amino acids long. Germline CDR1 PRHDT, CDR2 FYEKMQ (reference sequence). V trimming: 5 bases; J trimming: 7 bases; junction bases outside the gene matches: 4. The CDR3 nucleotides are TGTGCCAGCAGCAGGACAGGGAGTGAGCAGTACTTC. Its protein product is CASSRTGSEQYF.

The J gene is TRBJ2-6, the V gene TRBV15; D is unclear. Between the trimmed V and J ends, which lost 1 base and 1 base, there was a span of 11 bases. CDR1 is LNHNV and CDR2 is YYDKDF in the germline V gene (reference sequence). This CDR3 comprises 17 residues. The CDR3 reads CATSRAPPGSGANVLTF. CDR3 nucleotide sequence: TGTGCCACCAGCAGAGCCCCCCCCGGGTCTGGGGCCAACGTCCTGACTTTC.

V and J are TRBV4-3 and TRBJ1-2; the match to TRBD1 covers 11 bases. J gave up 8 bases and V 0 bases, and 5 bases lay outside the gene matches. Germline lookup yields CDR1 LGHNA and CDR2 YSLEER. The CDR3 is made up of 15 amino acids. CDR3 protein: CASSQDGQGATGYTF. For the CDR3, the DNA is TGCGCCAGCAGCCAAGATGGACAGGGGGCGACAGGCTACACCTTC.

The chain joins TRBV9 to TRBJ1-2; 9 nucleotides line up with TRBD1. There are 15 residues in the CDR3. V was clipped by 4 bases and J by 4 bases; unmatched bases: 8. Per germline, CDR1 SGDLS and CDR2 YYNGEE. The CDR3: CASSPRDRASYGYTF. CDR3 sequence (DNA): TGTGCCAGCAGCCCCCGGGACAGGGCGTCCTATGGCTACACCTTC. Complete variable domain (other parts from reference TRBV9 and TRBJ1-2): DSGVTQTPKHLITATGQRVTLRCSPRSGDLSVYWYQQSLDQGLQFLIQYYNGEERAKGNILERFSAQQFPDLHSELNLSSLELGDSALYFCASSPRDRASYGYTFGSGTRLTVV.